This T cell receptor (beta chain) was obtained from a study of Ad26.COV2.S vaccination and SARS-CoV-2 variants. Some clones are missing from TCRdb's copy, which holds only in-frame ones; the method was immunoSEQ multiplex PCR. The sample yields roughly 420,000 clones, 89% seen once. The CDR3 runs to 12 residues. V was trimmed by 4 bases and J by 6 bases, leaving 10 bases between them. Germline CDR1 and CDR2: SQVTM and ANQGSEA. Study-wide results and limits: Vaccine recipients had higher spike-specific TCR breadth than placebo recipients.

Treatment indicated: roughly 20 received Ad26.COV2.S at low or high dose, single or two shots; several received placebo; per-sample allocation not given. Samples were taken on day 63 after the first vaccine or placebo injection. Notes on this clone: Its antigen is still unknown.

The receptor was derived from a person between 18 and 65 years old who received the Ad26.COV2.S COVID-19 vaccine or a placebo. Specimen: peripheral blood, collected in a trial of Ad26.COV2.S vaccine versus placebo. The V and J genes are TRBV29-1 and TRBJ2-1; D is undetermined. The CDR3 bases are TGCAGCGTTGTCAGAGTCCGCAATGAGCAGTTCTTC. Its translation is CSVVRVRNEQFF.